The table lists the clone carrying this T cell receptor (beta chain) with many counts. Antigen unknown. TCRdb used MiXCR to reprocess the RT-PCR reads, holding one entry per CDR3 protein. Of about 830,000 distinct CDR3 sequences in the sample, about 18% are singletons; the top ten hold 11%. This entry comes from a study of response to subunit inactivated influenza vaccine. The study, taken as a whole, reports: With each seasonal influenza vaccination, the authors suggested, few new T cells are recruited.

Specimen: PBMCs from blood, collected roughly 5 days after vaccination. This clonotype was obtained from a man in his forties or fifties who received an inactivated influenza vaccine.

The CDR3 coding sequence is TGTGCCAGCAGCCCTGGAACAGAGAACTATGGCTACACCTTC. Translated, it gives CASSPGTENYGYTF. The V call is TRBV7-2, the J call TRBJ1-2; D gene ambiguous. Between the trimmed V and J ends, which lost 5 bases and 2 bases, there was a span of 12 bases. The germline V gene has CDR1 SGHTA and CDR2 FQGNSA. CDR3 size: 14 residues.